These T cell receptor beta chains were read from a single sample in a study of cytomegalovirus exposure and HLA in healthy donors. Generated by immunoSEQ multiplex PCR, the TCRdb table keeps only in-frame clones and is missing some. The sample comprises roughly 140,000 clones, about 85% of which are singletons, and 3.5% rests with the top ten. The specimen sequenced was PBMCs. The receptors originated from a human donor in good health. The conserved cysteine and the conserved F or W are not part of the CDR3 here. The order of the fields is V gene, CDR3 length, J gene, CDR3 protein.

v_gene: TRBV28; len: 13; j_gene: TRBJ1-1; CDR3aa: ASSLSGQGHTEAF
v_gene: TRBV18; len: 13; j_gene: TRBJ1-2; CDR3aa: ASSPGTGLYYGYT
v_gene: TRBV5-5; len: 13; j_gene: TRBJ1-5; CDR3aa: ASSLETGGNQPQH
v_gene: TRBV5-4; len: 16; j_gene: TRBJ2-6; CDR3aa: ASSPADSVISGANVLT
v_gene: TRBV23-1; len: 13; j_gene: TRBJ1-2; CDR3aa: ASSQSYRGLDGYT
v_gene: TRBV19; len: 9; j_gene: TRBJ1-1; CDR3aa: AVQTYTEAF
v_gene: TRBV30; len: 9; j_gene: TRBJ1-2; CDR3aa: ASTTNYGYT
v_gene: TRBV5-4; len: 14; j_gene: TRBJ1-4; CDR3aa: ASSLGVGTATEKLF
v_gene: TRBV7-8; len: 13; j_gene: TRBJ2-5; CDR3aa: ASSLSGGRGETQY
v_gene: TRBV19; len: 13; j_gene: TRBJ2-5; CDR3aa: ASSFWQGTGETQY
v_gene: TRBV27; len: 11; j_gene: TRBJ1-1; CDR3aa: ASSFPGGTEAF
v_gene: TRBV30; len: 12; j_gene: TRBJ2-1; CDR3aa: AWSNGWLDNEQF
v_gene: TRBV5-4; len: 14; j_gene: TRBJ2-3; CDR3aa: ASSLSGGPSTDTQY
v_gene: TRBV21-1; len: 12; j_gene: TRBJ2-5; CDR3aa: ASSKHRNRETQY
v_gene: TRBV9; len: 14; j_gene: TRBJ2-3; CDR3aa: ASSVEPGRGTDTQY
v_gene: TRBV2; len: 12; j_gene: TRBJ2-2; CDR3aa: ASTWDSGPGELF
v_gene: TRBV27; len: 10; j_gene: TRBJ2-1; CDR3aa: ATHGQGNEQF
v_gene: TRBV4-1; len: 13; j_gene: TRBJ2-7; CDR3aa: ASSQDTSGAYEQY
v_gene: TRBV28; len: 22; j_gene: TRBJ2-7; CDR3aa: ASSSPEGATKAGAKGHSSYEQY
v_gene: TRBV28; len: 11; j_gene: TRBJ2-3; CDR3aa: ASCRVLADTQY
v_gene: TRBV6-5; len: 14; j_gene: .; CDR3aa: ASSYSSGTGVYEQY
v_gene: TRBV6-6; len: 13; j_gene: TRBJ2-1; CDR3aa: ASSFEASGFNEQF
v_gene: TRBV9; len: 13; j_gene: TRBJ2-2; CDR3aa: ASSVGPSVTGELF
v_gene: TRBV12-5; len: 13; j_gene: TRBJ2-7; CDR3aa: ASASGVAGAYEQY
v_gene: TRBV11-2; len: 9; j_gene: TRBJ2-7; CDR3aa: ASSSSYEQY
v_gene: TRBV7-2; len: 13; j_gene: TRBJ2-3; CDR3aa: ASSLGGLDVDTQY
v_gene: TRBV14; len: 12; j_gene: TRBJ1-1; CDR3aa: ASRLIEGSTEAF
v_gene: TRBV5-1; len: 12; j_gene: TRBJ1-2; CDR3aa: ASSLVGTDYGYT
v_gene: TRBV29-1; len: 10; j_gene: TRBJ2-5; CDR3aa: SVGLPTETQY
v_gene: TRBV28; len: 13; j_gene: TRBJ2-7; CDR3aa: ASSLGQGFNYEQY
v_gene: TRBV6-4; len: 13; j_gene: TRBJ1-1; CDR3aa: ASSEARGGSTEAF
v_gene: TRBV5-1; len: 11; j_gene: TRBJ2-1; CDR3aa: ASSPGTTEQQF
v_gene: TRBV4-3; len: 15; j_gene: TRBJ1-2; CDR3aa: ASSQDKRAGMIEGYT
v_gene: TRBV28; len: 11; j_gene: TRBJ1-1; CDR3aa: ASSLQGWSEAF
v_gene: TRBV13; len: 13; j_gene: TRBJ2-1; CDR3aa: ASSQTGGRYNEQF
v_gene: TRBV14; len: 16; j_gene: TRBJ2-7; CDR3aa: ASSQDSDSPGGLYEQY